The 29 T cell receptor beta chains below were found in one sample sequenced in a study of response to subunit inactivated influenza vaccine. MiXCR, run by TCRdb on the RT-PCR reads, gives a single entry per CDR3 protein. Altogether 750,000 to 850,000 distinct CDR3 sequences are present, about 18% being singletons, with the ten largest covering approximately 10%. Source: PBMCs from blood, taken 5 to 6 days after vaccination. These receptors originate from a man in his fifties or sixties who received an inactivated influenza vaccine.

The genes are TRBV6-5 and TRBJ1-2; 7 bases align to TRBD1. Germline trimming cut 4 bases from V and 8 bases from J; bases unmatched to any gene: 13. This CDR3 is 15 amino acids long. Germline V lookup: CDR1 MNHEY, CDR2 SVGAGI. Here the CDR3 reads CASSSQDRLPGGYTF. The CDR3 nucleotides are TGTGCCAGCAGTTCCCAGGACAGGCTCCCCGGGGGCTACACCTTC.

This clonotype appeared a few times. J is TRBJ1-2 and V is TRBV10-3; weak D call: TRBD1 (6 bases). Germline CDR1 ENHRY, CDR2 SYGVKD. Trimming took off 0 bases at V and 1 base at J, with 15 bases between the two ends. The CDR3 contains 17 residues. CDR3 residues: CAISESRQGQSNYGYTF. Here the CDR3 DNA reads TGTGCCATCAGTGAGTCGAGGCAGGGGCAGAGTAACTATGGCTACACCTTC.

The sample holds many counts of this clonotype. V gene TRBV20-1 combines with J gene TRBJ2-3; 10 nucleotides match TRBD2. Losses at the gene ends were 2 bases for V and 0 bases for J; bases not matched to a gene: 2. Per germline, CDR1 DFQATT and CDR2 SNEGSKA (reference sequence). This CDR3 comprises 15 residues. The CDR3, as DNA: TGCAGTGCTAGAATGACTAGCGGGAGCACAGATACGCAGTATTTT. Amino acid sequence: CSARMTSGSTDTQYF.

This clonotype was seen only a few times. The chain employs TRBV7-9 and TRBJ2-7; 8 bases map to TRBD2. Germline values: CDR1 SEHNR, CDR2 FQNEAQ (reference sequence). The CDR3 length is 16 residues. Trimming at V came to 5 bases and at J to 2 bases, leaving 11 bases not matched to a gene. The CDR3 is CASSARGLAGTYEQYF. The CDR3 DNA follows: TGTGCCAGCAGCGCTAGGGGTCTAGCGGGTACCTACGAGCAGTACTTC.

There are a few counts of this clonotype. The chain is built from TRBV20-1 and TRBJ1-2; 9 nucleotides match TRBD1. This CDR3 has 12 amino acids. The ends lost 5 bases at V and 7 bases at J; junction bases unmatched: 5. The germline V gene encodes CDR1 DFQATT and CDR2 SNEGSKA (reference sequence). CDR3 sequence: CSAYRGRAGYTF. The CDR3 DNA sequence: TGCAGTGCTTACAGGGGGCGGGCTGGCTACACCTTC.

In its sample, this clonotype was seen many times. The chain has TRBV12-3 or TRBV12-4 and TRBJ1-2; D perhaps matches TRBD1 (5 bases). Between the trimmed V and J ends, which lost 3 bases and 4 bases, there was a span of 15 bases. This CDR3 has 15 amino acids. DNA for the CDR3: TGTGCCAGCAGTTTGGGAGGTCAAAGGGGCTATGGCTACACCTTC. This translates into CASSLGGQRGYGYTF.

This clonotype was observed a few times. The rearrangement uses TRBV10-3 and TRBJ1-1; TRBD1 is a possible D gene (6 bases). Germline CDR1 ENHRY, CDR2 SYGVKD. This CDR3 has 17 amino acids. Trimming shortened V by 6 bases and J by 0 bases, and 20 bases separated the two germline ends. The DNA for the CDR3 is TGTGCCATCAGAAAAGGAATAACAGGGTGGATGAACACTGAAGCTTTCTTT. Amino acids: CAIRKGITGWMNTEAFF.

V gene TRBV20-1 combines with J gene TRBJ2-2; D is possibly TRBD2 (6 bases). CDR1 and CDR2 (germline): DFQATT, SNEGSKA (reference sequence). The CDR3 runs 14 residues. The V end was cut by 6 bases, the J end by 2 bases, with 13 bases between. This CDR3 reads CSAHGLLNTGELFF. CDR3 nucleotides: TGCAGTGCACATGGACTACTAAACACCGGGGAGCTGTTTTTT.

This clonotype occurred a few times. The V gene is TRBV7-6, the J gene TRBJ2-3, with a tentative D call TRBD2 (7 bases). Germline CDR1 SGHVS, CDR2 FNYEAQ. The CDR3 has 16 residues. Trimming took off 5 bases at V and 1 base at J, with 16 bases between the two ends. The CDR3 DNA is TGTGCCAGCAGCCCCAATCGGGGGGCCCGCACAGATACGCAGTATTTT. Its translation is CASSPNRGARTDTQYF.

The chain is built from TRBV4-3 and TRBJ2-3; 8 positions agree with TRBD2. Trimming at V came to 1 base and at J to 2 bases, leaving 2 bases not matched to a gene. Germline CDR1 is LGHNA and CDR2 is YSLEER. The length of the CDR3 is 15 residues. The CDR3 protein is CASSQAGGYTDTQYF. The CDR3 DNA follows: TGCGCCAGCAGCCAAGCGGGGGGGTACACAGATACGCAGTATTTT.

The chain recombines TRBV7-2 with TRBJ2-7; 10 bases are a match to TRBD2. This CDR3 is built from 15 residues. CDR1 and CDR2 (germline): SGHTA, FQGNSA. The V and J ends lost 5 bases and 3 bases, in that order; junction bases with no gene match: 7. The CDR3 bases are TGTGCCAGCAGCCTACCTAGCGGGAGCCGCTACGAGCAGTACTTC. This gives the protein CASSLPSGSRYEQYF.

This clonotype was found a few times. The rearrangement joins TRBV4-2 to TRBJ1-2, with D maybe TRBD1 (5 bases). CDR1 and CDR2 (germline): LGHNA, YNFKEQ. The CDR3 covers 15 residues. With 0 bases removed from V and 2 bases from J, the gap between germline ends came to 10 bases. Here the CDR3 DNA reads TGTGCCAGCAGCCAAGATTGGACAAACAACTATGGCTACACCTTC. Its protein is CASSQDWTNNYGYTF.

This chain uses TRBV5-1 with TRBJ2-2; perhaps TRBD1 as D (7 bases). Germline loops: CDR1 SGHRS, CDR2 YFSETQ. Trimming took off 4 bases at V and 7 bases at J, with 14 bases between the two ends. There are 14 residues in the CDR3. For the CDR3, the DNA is TGCGCCAGCAGCCTGGGACAGCGGGTCGGGGAGCTGTTTTTT. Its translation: CASSLGQRVGELFF.

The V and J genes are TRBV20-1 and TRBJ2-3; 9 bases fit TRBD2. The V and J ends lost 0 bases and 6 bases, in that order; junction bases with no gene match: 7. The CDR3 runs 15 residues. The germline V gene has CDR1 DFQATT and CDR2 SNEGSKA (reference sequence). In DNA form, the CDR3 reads TGCAGTGCTAGAGATCTCGGCGGGAGGGGTGATACGCAGTATTTT. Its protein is CSARDLGGRGDTQYF.

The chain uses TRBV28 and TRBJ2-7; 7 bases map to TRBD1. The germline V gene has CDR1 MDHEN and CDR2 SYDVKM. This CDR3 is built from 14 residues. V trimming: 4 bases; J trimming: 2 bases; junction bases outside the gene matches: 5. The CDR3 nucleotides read TGTGCCAGCAGTTCCCACAGGGGCCCCTACGAGCAGTACTTC. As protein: CASSSHRGPYEQYF.

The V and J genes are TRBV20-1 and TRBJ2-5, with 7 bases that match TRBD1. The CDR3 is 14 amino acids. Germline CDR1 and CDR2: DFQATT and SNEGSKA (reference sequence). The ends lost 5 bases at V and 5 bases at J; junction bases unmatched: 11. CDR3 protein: CSAPTNRGGETQYF. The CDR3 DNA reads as TGCAGTGCTCCGACAAACAGGGGTGGGGAGACCCAGTACTTC.

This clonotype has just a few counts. The CDR3 reads CATGTSEYEQFF. CDR3 nucleotide sequence: TGTGCCACCGGGACTAGTGAGTATGAGCAGTTCTTC. V is TRBV9 and J is TRBJ2-1; TRBD2 matches at 8 bases. Germline CDR1 and CDR2: SGDLS and YYNGEE. The CDR3 has 12 amino acids. J was trimmed by 8 bases and V by 9 bases; bases with no gene match: 7. The variable domain in full, completed from reference TRBV9 and TRBJ2-1, reads DSGVTQTPKHLITATGQRVTLRCSPRSGDLSVYWYQQSLDQGLQFLIQYYNGEERAKGNILERFSAQQFPDLHSELNLSSLELGDSALYFCATGTSEYEQFFGPGTRLTVL.

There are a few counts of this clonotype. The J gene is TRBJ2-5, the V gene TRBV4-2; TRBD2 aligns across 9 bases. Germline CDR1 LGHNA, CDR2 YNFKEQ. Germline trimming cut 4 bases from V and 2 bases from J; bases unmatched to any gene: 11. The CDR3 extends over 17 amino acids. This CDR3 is CASSRGAASGAQETQYF. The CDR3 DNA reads TGTGCCAGCAGCCGCGGGGCAGCTAGCGGGGCACAAGAGACCCAGTACTTC.

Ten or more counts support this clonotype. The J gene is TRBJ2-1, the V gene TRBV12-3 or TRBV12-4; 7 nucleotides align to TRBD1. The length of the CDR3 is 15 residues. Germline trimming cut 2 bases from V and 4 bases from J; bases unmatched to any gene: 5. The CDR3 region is CASSLWAGGYNEQFF. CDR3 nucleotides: TGTGCCAGCAGTTTATGGGCAGGGGGTTACAATGAGCAGTTCTTC.

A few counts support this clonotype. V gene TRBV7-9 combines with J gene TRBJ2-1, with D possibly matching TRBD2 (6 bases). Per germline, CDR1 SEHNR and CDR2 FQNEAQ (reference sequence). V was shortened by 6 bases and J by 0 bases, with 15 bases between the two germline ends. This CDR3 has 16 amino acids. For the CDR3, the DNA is TGTGCCAGCAGACGACTTAGCGGTAGCTCCTACAATGAGCAGTTCTTC. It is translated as CASRRLSGSSYNEQFF.

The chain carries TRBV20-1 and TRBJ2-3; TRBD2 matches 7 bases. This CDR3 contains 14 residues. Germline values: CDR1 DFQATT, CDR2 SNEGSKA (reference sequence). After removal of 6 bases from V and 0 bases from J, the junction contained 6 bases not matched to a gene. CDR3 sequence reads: CSATSGMSTDTQYF. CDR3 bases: TGCAGTGCCACCAGCGGGATGAGCACAGATACGCAGTATTTT.

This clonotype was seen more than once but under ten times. The CDR3 bases are TGTGCCAGCAGGGGGGACAGGGGAGATTCACCCCTCCACTTT. Encoded protein: CASRGDRGDSPLHF. V and J are TRBV6-1 and TRBJ1-6, with 10 nucleotides matching TRBD1. Germline V lookup: CDR1 MNHNS, CDR2 SASEGT. The CDR3 covers 14 residues. V trimming: 6 bases; J trimming: 8 bases; junction bases outside the gene matches: 4.

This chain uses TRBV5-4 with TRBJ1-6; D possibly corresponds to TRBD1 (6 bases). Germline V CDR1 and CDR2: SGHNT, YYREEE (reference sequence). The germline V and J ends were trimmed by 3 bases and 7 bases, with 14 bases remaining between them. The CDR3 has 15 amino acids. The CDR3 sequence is CASSSSGTTNSPLHF. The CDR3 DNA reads TGTGCCAGCAGCTCCTCCGGGACAACAAATTCACCCCTCCACTTT.

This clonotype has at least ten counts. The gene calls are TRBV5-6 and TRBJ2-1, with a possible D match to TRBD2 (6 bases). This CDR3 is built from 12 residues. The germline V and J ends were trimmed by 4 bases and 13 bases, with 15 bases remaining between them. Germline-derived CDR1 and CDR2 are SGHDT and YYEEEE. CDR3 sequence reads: CASSVRTSSQFF. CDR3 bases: TGTGCCAGCAGCGTGCGTACTAGCAGCCAGTTCTTC.

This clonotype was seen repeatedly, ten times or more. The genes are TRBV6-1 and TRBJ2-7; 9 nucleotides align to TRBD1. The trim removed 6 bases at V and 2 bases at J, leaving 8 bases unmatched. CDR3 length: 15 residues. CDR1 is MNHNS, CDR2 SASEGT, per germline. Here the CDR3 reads CASRPRQGEAYEQYF. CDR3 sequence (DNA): TGTGCCAGCAGACCTCGACAGGGGGAAGCCTACGAGCAGTACTTC.

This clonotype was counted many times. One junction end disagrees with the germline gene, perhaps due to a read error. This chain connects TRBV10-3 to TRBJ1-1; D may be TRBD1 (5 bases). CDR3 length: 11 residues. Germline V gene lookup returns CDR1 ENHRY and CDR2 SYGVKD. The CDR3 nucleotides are TGTGCCATTAGGGCGGACACCGAAGCTTTCTTT. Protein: CAIRADTEAFF.

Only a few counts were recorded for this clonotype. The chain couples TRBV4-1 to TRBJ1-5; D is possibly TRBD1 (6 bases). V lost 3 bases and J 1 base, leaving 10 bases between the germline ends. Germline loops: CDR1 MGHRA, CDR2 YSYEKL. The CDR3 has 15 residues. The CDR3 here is CASSQGQGSNQPQHF. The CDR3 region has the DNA TGCGCCAGCAGCCAGGGCCAGGGGAGCAATCAGCCCCAGCATTTT.

CDR3 nucleotides: TGTGCCAGCAAATACAGCCGGGCAGGGAAACATCAGCCCCAGCATTTT. Its translation is CASKYSRAGKHQPQHF. The chain joins TRBV12-3 or TRBV12-4 to TRBJ1-5; a weak D match, TRBD1 (5 bases). The CDR3 has 16 amino acids. V was trimmed by 7 bases and J by 5 bases, leaving 21 bases between them.

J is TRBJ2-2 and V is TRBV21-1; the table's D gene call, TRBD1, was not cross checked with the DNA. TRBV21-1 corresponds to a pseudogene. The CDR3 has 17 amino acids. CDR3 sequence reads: CASSEGQGAGRAGELFF. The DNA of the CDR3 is TGTGCCAGCAGCGAAGGACAGGGGGCAGGAAGGGCCGGGGAGCTGTTTTTT.